Shown below are 18 T cell receptor beta chains from a single sample sequenced in a study of cytomegalovirus exposure and HLA in healthy donors. The protocol was immunoSEQ multiplex PCR, while the TCRdb copy is restricted to in-frame clones and leaves out a portion. The sample lists around 150,000 clones, 75% to 90% occurring once. Sample: PBMCs. The receptor set was obtained from a woman between 18 and 30 years old in good health and CMV-seronegative.

The CDR3 DNA reads as TGCAGCGTTGTGATCCCAGGGAAGGCTAACTATGGCTACACCTTC. Encoded protein: CSVVIPGKANYGYTF. The chain is built from TRBV29-1 and TRBJ1-2; a weak D match, TRBD1 (5 bases). This CDR3 contains 15 residues. CDR1 is SQVTM, CDR2 ANQGSEA, per germline. Trimming removed 4 bases from V and 0 bases from J, with 15 bases in between.

The V gene is TRBV18, the J gene TRBJ1-4; 10 bases are shared with TRBD1. Per the germline V gene, CDR1 is KGHSH and CDR2 is LQKENI. V lost 1 base, J lost 6 bases, and 8 bases stayed unmatched. This CDR3 is 17 amino acids long. The CDR3 region is CASSPRGQGLVDEKLFF. The CDR3 nucleotides read TGTGCCAGCTCACCACGGGGACAGGGGCTTGTAGATGAAAAACTGTTTTTT.

The CDR3 DNA reads as TGTGCCAGCATCAAGCCGGGATCTAGCACAGATACGCAGTATTTT. Protein product: CASIKPGSSTDTQYF. The chain links TRBV27 to TRBJ2-3, with a tentative D call TRBD2 (5 bases). Trimming cost V 7 bases and J 0 bases, with 14 bases left between them. The germline V gene encodes CDR1 MNHEY and CDR2 SMNVEV (reference sequence). The CDR3 consists of 15 residues.

The chain uses TRBV7-2 and TRBJ1-1; 10 nucleotides line up with TRBD1. Trimming took 5 bases from V and 11 from J; bases not matched to a gene: 11. The germline CDR1 and CDR2 sequences are SGHTA and FQGNSA. CDR3 length equals 14 residues. DNA for the CDR3: TGTGCCAGCAGCCGACAGGGGGCGGGAGTGCGGGCTTTCTTT. Its protein is CASSRQGAGVRAFF.

This chain connects TRBV27 to TRBJ2-2, with a possible D match to TRBD1 (5 bases). V was trimmed by 5 bases and J by 8 bases, leaving 9 bases between them. This CDR3 is built from 12 residues. Germline loops: CDR1 MNHEY, CDR2 SMNVEV (reference sequence). The CDR3 loop is CASSLYRGELFF. The CDR3 bases are TGTGCCAGCAGTCTATACAGGGGGGAGCTGTTTTTT.

This clone was observed a few times. The gene calls are TRBV25-1 and TRBJ2-6; D ambiguous. Germline CDR1 reads MGHDK; CDR2 reads SYGVNS. This CDR3 is 16 amino acids long. Between the trimmed V and J ends, which lost 2 bases and 0 bases, there was a span of 8 bases. The CDR3 DNA follows: TGTGCCAGCAGTGAAACCGGGTCCTCTGGGGCCAACGTCCTGACTTTC. Translated: CASSETGSSGANVLTF.

V usage is TRBV19 and J usage is TRBJ2-5; perhaps TRBD2 as D (7 bases). CDR1 LNHDA and CDR2 SQIVND come from the germline V gene (reference sequence). V lost 6 bases and J lost 4, with 12 bases in between. The CDR3 runs to 13 residues. CDR3 in DNA: TGTGCCAGTAGGTTAGGGGGGGGAGAGACCCAGTACTTC. Amino acids: CASRLGGGETQYF.

This clone has just a few counts. The chain carries TRBV10-2 and TRBJ2-1; the match to TRBD1 covers 8 bases. Per germline, CDR1 WSHSY and CDR2 SAAADI. The trim removed 4 bases at V and 3 bases at J, leaving 5 bases unmatched. The CDR3 contains 15 residues. CDR3 sequence reads: CASSVGQGHYNEQFF. DNA for the CDR3: TGCGCCAGCAGTGTAGGACAGGGTCACTACAATGAGCAGTTCTTC.

The chain combines TRBV4-2 with TRBJ1-2; D may be TRBD1 (6 bases). The V end was cut by 4 bases, the J end by 6 bases, with 15 bases between. The CDR3 spans 14 residues. Germline values: CDR1 LGHNA, CDR2 YNFKEQ. The CDR3 protein is CASSPSPDRNGYTF. The CDR3 bases are TGTGCCAGCAGCCCCAGTCCCGACAGGAATGGCTACACCTTC.

This chain joins TRBV6-5 and TRBJ1-2; maybe TRBD1 (5 bases). This CDR3 has 14 amino acids. CDR1 is MNHEY and CDR2 is SVGAGI in the germline V gene. V lost 5 bases to trimming and J lost 7 bases, with 17 bases between them. The CDR3 DNA reads TGTGCCAGCAGTCCGCGGGGGATGAGAGGTGGCTACACCTTC. It yields the protein CASSPRGMRGGYTF.

The chain employs TRBV19 and TRBJ1-4; D perhaps matches TRBD1 (6 bases). Germline V lookup: CDR1 LNHDA, CDR2 SQIVND (reference sequence). The CDR3 is 14 residues long. Trimming removed 1 base from V and 7 bases from J, with 10 bases in between. The CDR3, as DNA: TGTGCCAGTAGTATAGGGGGCAGGGGTGAAAAACTGTTTTTT. Its protein product is CASSIGGRGEKLFF.

V usage is TRBV7-9 and J usage is TRBJ2-7, with a tentative D call TRBD1 (8 bases). Germline lookup yields CDR1 SEHNR and CDR2 FQNEAQ (reference sequence). This CDR3 is 13 amino acids long. Trimming stripped 5 bases from V and 7 bases from J, with 15 bases between. The CDR3 loop is CASSPSGTGEQYF. The DNA of the CDR3 is TGTGCCAGCAGCCCCAGCGGGACAGGTGAGCAGTACTTC.

This clone was observed a single time. CDR3 region: CASSVGTAQANGYTF. In DNA, the CDR3 is TGTGCCAGCAGCGTCGGGACAGCCCAGGCTAATGGCTACACCTTC. The chain employs TRBV13 and TRBJ1-2; 7 bases are a match to TRBD1. The CDR3 totals 15 residues. Germline V gene lookup returns CDR1 PRHDT and CDR2 FYEKMQ (reference sequence). Trimming took 5 bases from V and 6 from J; bases not matched to a gene: 12. Based on the CDR3 plus reference TRBV13 and TRBJ1-2, the full variable domain is AAGVIQSPRHLIKEKRETATLKCYPIPRHDTVYWYQQGPGQDPQFLISFYEKMQSDKGSIPDRFSAQQFSDYHSELNMSSLELGDSALYFCASSVGTAQANGYTFGSGTRLTVV.

The chain joins TRBV4-3 to TRBJ2-7; 9 bases match TRBD2. In germline, CDR1 is LGHNA, CDR2 YSLEER. The CDR3 loop spans 18 amino acids. The J segment lost 4 bases and the V segment lost 0 bases, leaving 13 bases of the junction unmatched. The CDR3 here is CASSQDLGGLAGLYEQYF. CDR3 bases: TGCGCCAGCAGCCAAGATTTAGGTGGGCTAGCGGGACTATACGAGCAGTACTTC.

The chain uses TRBV10-3 and TRBJ2-7; 8 bases are shared with TRBD1. The CDR3 is 13 amino acids. Germline values: CDR1 ENHRY, CDR2 SYGVKD. The junction had 4 bases not matched to a gene; V was cut back by 4 bases and J by 5 bases. The CDR3 bases are TGTGCCATCAGTGCGGACAGGGACAACGAGCAGTACTTC. Its protein product is CAISADRDNEQYF.

The chain has TRBV7-2 and TRBJ2-5, with 9 bases aligning to TRBD2. Germline loops: CDR1 SGHTA, CDR2 FQGNSA. This CDR3 has 16 residues. The ends lost 2 bases at V and 3 bases at J; junction bases unmatched: 7. CDR3 nucleotides: TGTGCCAGCAGCTTAATGGCTAGCGGGGTTGAAGAGACCCAGTACTTC. The encoded protein is CASSLMASGVEETQYF.

The gene calls are TRBV7-2 and TRBJ1-5; D is unclear. The germline V gene encodes CDR1 SGHTA and CDR2 FQGNSA. The CDR3 runs 13 residues. The V end lost 1 base, the J end lost 10 bases, and 11 bases lay between the germline ends. Here the CDR3 reads CASSLEQGDPQHF. In DNA, the CDR3 is TGTGCCAGCAGCTTAGAACAAGGAGACCCCCAGCATTTT.

The chain joins TRBV5-1 to TRBJ2-5; TRBD2 agrees at 14 bases. In germline, CDR1 is SGHRS, CDR2 YFSETQ. The CDR3 runs to 18 residues. The V and J ends lost 0 bases and 4 bases, in that order; junction bases with no gene match: 8. CDR3 region: CASSLAQGLAGVGETQYF. The CDR3 DNA sequence: TGCGCCAGCAGCTTGGCCCAGGGACTAGCGGGAGTAGGAGAGACCCAGTACTTC.